This T cell receptor (beta chain) was found in a study of cytomegalovirus exposure and HLA in healthy donors. Study findings and constraints: In vitro experiments confirmed that three CMV-associated chains were specific for CMV antigens.

Trimming pared 5 bases from V and 6 bases from J, leaving 4 bases between. This CDR3 has 10 residues. Germline CDR1 reads SQVTM; CDR2 reads ANQGSEA. PCR used 60 Vbeta primers and 13 Jbeta primers. Profiled with immunoSEQ multiplex PCR; TCRdb holds only in-frame clones, not every one. The table has fewer than 90,000 clones, over 60% seen once; the top ten hold 6.5% to 8%. The sample holds a few counts of this clone. Its target is unknown. Sequenced input: PBMCs. The gene calls are TRBV29-1 and TRBJ1-4; D is unclear. The sequence was obtained from a man between 35 and 55 years old in good health and CMV-seropositive. DNA for the CDR3: TGCAGCGTTTACTATGAAAAACTGTTTTTT. Translation: CSVYYEKLFF.